The following is a T cell receptor beta chain sequence with its context. What it recognizes is unknown. The data derive from a study of T cell responses to AZD1222 COVID-19 vaccine. Overall study findings and caveats: After the peak T cell response, and only then, were repertoires sampled. In a largely white British group with more females than males, clonal diversity was possibly underestimated. Spike-specific TCR breadth and depth grew following two AZD1222 doses. Regions 160-218 and 743-854 dominated among vaccine-associated CD4 TCRs spanning spike.

This CDR3 spans 13 amino acids. Between the trimmed V and J ends, which lost 5 bases and 1 base, there was a span of 8 bases. Germline V lookup: CDR1 SGHAT, CDR2 FQNNGV. This table comes from immunoSEQ multiplex PCR, and its TCRdb copy is limited to in-frame clones, with some not included. The repertoire consists of about 94,000 clones, with less than 85% occurring once and the leading ten covering over 3.5%. This clonotype originated in an adult who received the AZD1222 COVID-19 vaccine. The chain carries TRBV11-2 and TRBJ1-1; D gene ambiguous. The input for sequencing was peripheral blood, taken 28 days after the second AZD1222 dose. CDR3 sequence: CASSHTRNTEAFF. Written as DNA, the CDR3 is TGTGCCAGCAGCCATACACGGAACACTGAAGCTTTCTTT.